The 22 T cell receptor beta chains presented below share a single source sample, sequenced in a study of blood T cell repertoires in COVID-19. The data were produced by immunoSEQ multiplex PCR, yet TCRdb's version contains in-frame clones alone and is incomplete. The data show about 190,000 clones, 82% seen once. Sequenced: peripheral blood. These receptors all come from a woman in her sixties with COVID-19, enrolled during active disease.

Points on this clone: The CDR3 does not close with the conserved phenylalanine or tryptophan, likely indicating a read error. CDR3 bases: TGTGCCAGCGGGGGCCTCAATCAGCCCCAGCATCTT. This sequence encodes CASGGLNQPQHL. This rearrangement joins TRBV7-6 to TRBJ1-5; D may be TRBD1 (6 bases). Germline CDR1 reads SGHVS; CDR2 reads FNYEAQ. This CDR3 region has 12 residues. Deletions cut 8 bases from V and 3 bases from J, with 8 bases between.

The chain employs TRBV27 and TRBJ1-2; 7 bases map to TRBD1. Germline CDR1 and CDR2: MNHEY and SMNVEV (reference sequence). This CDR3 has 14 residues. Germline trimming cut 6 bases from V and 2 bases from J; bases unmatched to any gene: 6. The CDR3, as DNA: TGTGCCAGCAGGAGACAGGGCTACAACTATGGCTACACCTTC. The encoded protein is CASRRQGYNYGYTF.

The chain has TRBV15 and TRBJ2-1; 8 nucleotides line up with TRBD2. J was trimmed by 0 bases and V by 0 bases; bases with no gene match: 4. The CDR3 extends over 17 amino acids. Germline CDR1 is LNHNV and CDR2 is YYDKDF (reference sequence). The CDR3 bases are TGTGCCACCAGCAGAGATCCGGGGACTAGCTCCTACAATGAGCAGTTCTTC. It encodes CATSRDPGTSSYNEQFF.

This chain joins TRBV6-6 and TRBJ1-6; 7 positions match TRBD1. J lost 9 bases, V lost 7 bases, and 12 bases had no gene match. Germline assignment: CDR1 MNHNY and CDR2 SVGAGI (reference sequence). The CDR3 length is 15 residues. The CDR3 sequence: CASTEDRSLGSPLHF. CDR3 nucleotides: TGTGCCAGCACAGAGGACAGGAGCTTGGGTTCACCCCTCCACTTT.

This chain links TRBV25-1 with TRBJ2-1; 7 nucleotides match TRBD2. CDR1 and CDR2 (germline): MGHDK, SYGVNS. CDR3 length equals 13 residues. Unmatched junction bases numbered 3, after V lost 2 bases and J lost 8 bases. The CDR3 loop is CASSEGAGDEQFF. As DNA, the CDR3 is TGTGCCAGCAGTGAAGGTGCGGGGGATGAGCAGTTCTTC.

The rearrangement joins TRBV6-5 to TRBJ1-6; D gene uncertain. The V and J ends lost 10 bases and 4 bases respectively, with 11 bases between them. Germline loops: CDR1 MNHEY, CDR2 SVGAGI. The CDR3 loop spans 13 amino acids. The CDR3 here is CATATEYNSPLHF. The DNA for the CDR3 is TGTGCCACCGCGACGGAGTATAATTCACCCCTCCACTTT.

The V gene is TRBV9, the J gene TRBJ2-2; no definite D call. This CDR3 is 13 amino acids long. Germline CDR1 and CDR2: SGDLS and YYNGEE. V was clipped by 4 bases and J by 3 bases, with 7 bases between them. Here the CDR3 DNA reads TGTGCCAGCAGCCAGGCCGACACCGGGGAGCTGTTTTTT. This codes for CASSQADTGELFF. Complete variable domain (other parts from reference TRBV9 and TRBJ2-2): DSGVTQTPKHLITATGQRVTLRCSPRSGDLSVYWYQQSLDQGLQFLIQYYNGEERAKGNILERFSAQQFPDLHSELNLSSLELGDSALYFCASSQADTGELFFGEGSRLTVL.

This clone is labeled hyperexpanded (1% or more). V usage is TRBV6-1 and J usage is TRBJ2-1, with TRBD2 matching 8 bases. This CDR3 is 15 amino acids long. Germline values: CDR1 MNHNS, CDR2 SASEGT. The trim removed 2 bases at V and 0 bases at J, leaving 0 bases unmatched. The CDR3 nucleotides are TGTGCCAGCAGTGAACTAGCGGGCTCCTACAATGAGCAGTTCTTC. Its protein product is CASSELAGSYNEQFF.

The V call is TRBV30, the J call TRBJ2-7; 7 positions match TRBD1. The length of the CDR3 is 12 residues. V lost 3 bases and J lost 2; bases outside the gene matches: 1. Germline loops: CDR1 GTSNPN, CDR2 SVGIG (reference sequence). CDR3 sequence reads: CAWSGTAYEQYV. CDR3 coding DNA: TGTGCCTGGAGCGGGACAGCCTACGAGCAGTACGTC.

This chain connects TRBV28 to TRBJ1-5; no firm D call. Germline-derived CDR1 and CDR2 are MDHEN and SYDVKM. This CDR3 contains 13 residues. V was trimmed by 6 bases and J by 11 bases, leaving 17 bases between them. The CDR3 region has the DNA TGTGCCAGCAGCCGTGACCTTGGAGAAACCCAGCATTTT. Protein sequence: CASSRDLGETQHF.

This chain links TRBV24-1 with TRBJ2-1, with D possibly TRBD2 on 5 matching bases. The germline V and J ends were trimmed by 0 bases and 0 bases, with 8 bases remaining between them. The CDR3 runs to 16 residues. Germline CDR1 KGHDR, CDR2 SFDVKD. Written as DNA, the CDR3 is TGTGCCACCAGTGATTTGACTAGAGGCTCCTACAATGAGCAGTTCTTC. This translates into CATSDLTRGSYNEQFF.

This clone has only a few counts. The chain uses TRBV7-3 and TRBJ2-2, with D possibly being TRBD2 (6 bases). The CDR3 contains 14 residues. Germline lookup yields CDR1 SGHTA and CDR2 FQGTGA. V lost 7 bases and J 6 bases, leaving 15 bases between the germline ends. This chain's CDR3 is CASTELGGAGELFF. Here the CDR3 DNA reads TGTGCCAGCACCGAGCTGGGGGGAGCCGGGGAGCTGTTTTTT.

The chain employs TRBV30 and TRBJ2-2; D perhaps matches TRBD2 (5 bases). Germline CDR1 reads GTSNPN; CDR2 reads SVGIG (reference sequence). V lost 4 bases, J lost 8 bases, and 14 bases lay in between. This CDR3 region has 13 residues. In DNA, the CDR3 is TGTGCCTGGACTCGGCTTCGGGAAGGGGAGCTGTTTTTT. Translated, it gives CAWTRLREGELFF.

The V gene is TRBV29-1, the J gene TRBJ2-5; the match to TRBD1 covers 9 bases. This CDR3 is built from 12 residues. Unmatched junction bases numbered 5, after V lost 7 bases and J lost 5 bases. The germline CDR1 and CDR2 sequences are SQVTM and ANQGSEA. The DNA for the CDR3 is TGCAGCGCAAGGACAGGGGTCGAGACCCAGTACTTC. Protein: CSARTGVETQYF.

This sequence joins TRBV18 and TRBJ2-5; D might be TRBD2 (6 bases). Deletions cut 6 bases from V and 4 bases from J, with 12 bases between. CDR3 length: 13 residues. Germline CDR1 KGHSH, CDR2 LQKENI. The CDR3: CASSPGLIETQYF. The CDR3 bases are TGTGCCAGCTCCCCGGGACTTATAGAGACCCAGTACTTC.

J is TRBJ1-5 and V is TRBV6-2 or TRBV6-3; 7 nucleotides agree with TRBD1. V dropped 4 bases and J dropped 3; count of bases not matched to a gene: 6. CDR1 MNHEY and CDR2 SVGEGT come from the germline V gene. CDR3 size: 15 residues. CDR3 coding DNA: TGTGCCAGCAGTTCCCACAGGGGAGCCAATCAGCCCCAGCATTTT. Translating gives CASSSHRGANQPQHF.

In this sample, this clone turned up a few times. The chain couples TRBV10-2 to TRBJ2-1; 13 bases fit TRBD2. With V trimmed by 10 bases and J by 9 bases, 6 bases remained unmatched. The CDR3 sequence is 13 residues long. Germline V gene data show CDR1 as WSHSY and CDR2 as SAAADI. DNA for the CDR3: TGCGCCACCAGAGGACTAGCGGGGGTTGAGCAGTTCTTC. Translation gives CATRGLAGVEQFF.

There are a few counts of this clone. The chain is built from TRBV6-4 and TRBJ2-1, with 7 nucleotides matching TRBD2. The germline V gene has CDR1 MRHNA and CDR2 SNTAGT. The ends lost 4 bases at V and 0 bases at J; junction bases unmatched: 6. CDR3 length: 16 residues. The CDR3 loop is CASSVERGSSYNEQFF. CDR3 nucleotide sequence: TGTGCCAGCAGTGTAGAGCGGGGTAGCTCCTACAATGAGCAGTTCTTC.

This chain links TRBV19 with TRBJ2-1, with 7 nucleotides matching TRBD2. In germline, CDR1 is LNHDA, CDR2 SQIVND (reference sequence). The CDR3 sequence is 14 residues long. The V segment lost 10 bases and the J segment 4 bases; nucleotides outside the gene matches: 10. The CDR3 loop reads CATAPSGKYNEQFF. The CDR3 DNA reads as TGTGCCACTGCCCCTAGCGGAAAGTACAATGAGCAGTTCTTC.

The CDR3 region is CASSPGGGSPSFF. The CDR3 region has the DNA TGTGCCAGCTCACCAGGGGGGGGGTCGCCTTCTTTCTTT. This chain connects TRBV18 to TRBJ1-1; the D gene is possibly TRBD1 (5 bases). From germline, CDR1 is KGHSH and CDR2 LQKENI. Between the trimmed V and J ends, which lost 2 bases and 12 bases, there was a span of 16 bases. This CDR3 spans 13 amino acids.

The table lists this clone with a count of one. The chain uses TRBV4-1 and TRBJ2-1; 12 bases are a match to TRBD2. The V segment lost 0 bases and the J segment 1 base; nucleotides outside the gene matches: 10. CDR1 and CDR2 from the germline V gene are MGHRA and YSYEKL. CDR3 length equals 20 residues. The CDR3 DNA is TGCGCCAGCAGCCAAGATCTAAAACTAGCGGGAGGTATATCCTACAATGAGCAGTTCTTC. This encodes CASSQDLKLAGGISYNEQFF.

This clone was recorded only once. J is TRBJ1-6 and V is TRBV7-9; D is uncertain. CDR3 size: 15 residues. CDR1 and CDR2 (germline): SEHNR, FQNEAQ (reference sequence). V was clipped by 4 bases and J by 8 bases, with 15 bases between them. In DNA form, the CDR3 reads TGTGCCAGCAGCTCGGGATCTGGGGAGTATTCACCCCTCCACTTT. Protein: CASSSGSGEYSPLHF.